This paragraph covers one T cell receptor beta chain sequence. This entry belongs to a study of identical twins. The CDR3 runs to 14 residues. CDR1 KGHSH and CDR2 LQKENI come from the germline V gene. Trimming stripped 5 bases from V and 9 bases from J, with 17 bases between. Using its own MiXCR run on the 5' RACE reads, TCRdb lists one record per CDR3 protein. The top ten clones hold roughly 3% of a sample with approximately 500,000 distinct CDR3 sequences, approximately 25% of them seen once. A further study also used this sample, focusing on T cells expressing NK-cell markers. That work adds: Sequencing covered eight donors, seven HCMV-seropositive and one seronegative.

The rearrangement uses TRBV18 and TRBJ1-5; no definite D call. The specimen was CD4+ T cells sorted from blood. The TCR was taken from a woman between 18 and 29 years old in good health. CDR3 nucleotides: TGTGCCAGCTCATCCCGTAAGGGCGACGCGCCCCAGCATTTT. Residues: CASSSRKGDAPQHF.